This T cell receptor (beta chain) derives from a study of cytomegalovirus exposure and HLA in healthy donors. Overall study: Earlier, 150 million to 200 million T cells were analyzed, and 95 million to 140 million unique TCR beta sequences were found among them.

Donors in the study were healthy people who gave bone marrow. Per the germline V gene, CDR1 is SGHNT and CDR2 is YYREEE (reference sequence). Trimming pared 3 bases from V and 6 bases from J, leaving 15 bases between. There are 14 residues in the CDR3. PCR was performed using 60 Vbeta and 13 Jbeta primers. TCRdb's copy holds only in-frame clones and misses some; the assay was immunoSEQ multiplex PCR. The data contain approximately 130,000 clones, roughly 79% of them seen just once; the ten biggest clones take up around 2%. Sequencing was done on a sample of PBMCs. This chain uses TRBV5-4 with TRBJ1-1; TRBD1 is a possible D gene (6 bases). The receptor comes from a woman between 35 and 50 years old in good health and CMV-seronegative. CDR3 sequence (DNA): TGTGCCAGCAGCTCCGGGACAAATAAGGCTGAAGCTTTCTTT. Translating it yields CASSSGTNKAEAFF. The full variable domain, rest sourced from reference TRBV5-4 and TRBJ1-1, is ETGVTQSPTHLIKTRGQQVTLRCSSQSGHNTVSWYQQALGQGPQFIFQYYREEENGRGNFPPRFSGLQFPNYSSELNVNALELDDSALYLCASSSGTNKAEAFFGQGTRLTVV.